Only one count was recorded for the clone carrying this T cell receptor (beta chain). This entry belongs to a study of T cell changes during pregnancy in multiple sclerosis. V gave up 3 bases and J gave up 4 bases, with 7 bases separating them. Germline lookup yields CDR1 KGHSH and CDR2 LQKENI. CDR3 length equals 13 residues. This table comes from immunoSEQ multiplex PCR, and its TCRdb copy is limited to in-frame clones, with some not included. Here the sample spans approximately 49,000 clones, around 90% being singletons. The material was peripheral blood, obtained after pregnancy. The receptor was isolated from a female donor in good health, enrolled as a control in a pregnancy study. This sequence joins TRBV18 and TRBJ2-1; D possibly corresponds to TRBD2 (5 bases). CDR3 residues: CASSPERYNEQFF. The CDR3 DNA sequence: TGTGCCAGCTCACCGGAGCGGTACAATGAGCAGTTCTTC.